The 8 T cell receptor beta chains reported below all come from one sample, sequenced in a study of T cells after yellow fever vaccination (dated by TCRdb to between 2019 and 2020). This sample's treatment or condition label indicates: live attenuated yellow fever vaccine strain. Receptor libraries were prepared by 5' RACE. The sequencer was an Illumina HiSeq 2500. The raw public reads went through TCRdb reprocessing: fastp at Q25, MiXCR clone calling, in-frame beta chains kept. When rows share a CDR3 protein, they turn into one entry using the most common DNA and genes. The sample table lists around 30,000 distinct CDR3 sequences, around 7% of them with a count of one. The ten largest clonotypes hold around a fifth of the sample. The sample here was PBMCs, either bulk or a sorted T-cell subset (CD4+, CD8+, memory, or dextramer-sorted; not recorded which), taken on the day of the first yellow fever vaccination. The receptors were gathered from a man aged 18 to 30 who received the YFV17D yellow fever vaccine.

The chain combines TRBV5-1 with TRBJ1-4; D may be TRBD1 (5 bases). Trimming left V 0 bases short and J 3 bases short, with 15 bases between. CDR1 is SGHRS, CDR2 YFSETQ, per germline. There are 17 residues in the CDR3. For the CDR3, the DNA is TGCGCCAGCAGCTTGGGGGTGTCGGGGCCACCTAATGAAAAACTGTTTTTT. It is translated as CASSLGVSGPPNEKLFF.

In this sample, this clonotype turned up many times. The CDR3 reads CASSFGRGYEKLFF. For the CDR3, the DNA is TGTGCCAGCAGCTTCGGCAGGGGGTACGAAAAACTGTTTTTT. The rearrangement joins TRBV5-6 to TRBJ1-4; 7 positions match TRBD1. The CDR3 consists of 14 residues. Germline CDR1 reads SGHDT; CDR2 reads YYEEEE. Germline trimming cut 2 bases from V and 8 bases from J; bases unmatched to any gene: 6.

This clonotype was picked up a small number of times. The chain carries TRBV5-6 and TRBJ2-3; D perhaps matches TRBD2 (5 bases). The CDR3 contains 18 residues. V shed 0 bases and J shed 1 base, with 18 bases lying between them. Germline V gene data show CDR1 as SGHDT and CDR2 as YYEEEE. CDR3 loop: CASSLGPPEDWGTDTQYF. CDR3 in DNA: TGTGCCAGCAGCTTGGGTCCCCCCGAGGACTGGGGCACAGATACGCAGTATTTT.

This clonotype was found a few times. The chain employs TRBV5-4 and TRBJ2-5, with TRBD2 matching 7 bases. This CDR3 comprises 15 residues. The junction had 6 bases not matched to a gene; V was cut back by 4 bases and J by 0 bases. The germline V gene has CDR1 SGHNT and CDR2 YYREEE (reference sequence). The CDR3 nucleotides read TGTGCCAGCAGCCCTGGGGGGGGAAACCAAGAGACCCAGTACTTC. Protein sequence: CASSPGGGNQETQYF.

The table lists this clonotype with many counts. The V and J genes are TRBV7-2 and TRBJ1-6, with D perhaps TRBD1 (6 bases). There are 15 residues in the CDR3. The germline gives CDR1 SGHTA, CDR2 FQGNSA. Trimming shortened V by 7 bases and J by 7 bases, and 17 bases separated the two germline ends. The CDR3 reads CASMPPGHPNSPLHF. The DNA of the CDR3 is TGTGCCAGCATGCCCCCGGGACATCCCAATTCACCCCTCCACTTT.

In its sample, this clonotype was seen many times. The rearrangement links TRBV18 to TRBJ2-7, with 7 bases matching TRBD1. V trimming: 3 bases; J trimming: 5 bases; junction bases outside the gene matches: 1. Germline CDR1 reads KGHSH; CDR2 reads LQKENI. The CDR3 length is 12 residues. This CDR3 is CASSPQGDEQYF. As DNA, the CDR3 is TGTGCCAGCTCACCCCAGGGGGACGAGCAGTACTTC.

This clonotype was recorded many times. This chain links TRBV15 with TRBJ2-3, with no clear D. The CDR3 is 16 residues long. V was clipped by 3 bases and J by 3 bases, with 16 bases between them. Per germline, CDR1 LNHNV and CDR2 YYDKDF (reference sequence). The CDR3, as DNA: TGTGCCACCAGCAGGCGAAGGGCAGGTCAGACAGATACGCAGTATTTT. Translated, it gives CATSRRRAGQTDTQYF. The full variable domain, rest sourced from reference TRBV15 and TRBJ2-3, is DAMVIQNPRYQVTQFGKPVTLSCSQTLNHNVMYWYQQKSSQAPKLLFHYYDKDFNNEADTPDNFQSRRPNTSFCFLDIRSPGLGDTAMYLCATSRRRAGQTDTQYFGPGTRLTVL.

This clonotype was observed many times. This sequence joins TRBV5-1 and TRBJ2-5; possibly TRBD1 or TRBD2 for D (6 bases each). Between the trimmed V and J ends, which lost 4 bases and 5 bases, there was a span of 18 bases. Germline V CDR1 and CDR2: SGHRS, YFSETQ. The CDR3 is made up of 15 amino acids. The CDR3 region is CASSPGAGAWETQYF. The CDR3 bases are TGCGCCAGCAGCCCGGGGGCAGGGGCTTGGGAGACCCAGTACTTC. Complete variable domain (other parts from reference TRBV5-1 and TRBJ2-5): KAGVTQTPRYLIKTRGQQVTLSCSPISGHRSVSWYQQTPGQGLQFLFEYFSETQRNKGNFPGRFSGRQFSNSRSEMNVSTLELGDSALYLCASSPGAGAWETQYFGPGTRLLVL.